The clone carrying this TCR beta chain was seen more than once but under ten times. TCRdb redid the calling of the 5' RACE reads with MiXCR, one entry per CDR3 protein. Among about 560,000 distinct CDR3 sequences listed, roughly a sixth were seen once. This sample was taken from a study of T-cell memory formation after mild COVID-19. V lost 0 bases, J lost 10 bases, and 19 bases lay in between. The CDR3 has 17 residues. The germline V gene encodes CDR1 LNHNV and CDR2 YYDKDF (reference sequence). This TCR was recovered from an adult woman who had mild COVID-19 (a few samples of this study predate the infection). Cell type and time point are not known. The rearrangement links TRBV15 to TRBJ1-6; D uncertain. Sequenced: PBMCs or a T cell subset sorted from them (not recorded which). CDR3 nucleotide sequence: TGTGCCACCAGCAGAGATCTAGTACCGGGGAGTTCCTCACCCCTCCACTTT. It translates to CATSRDLVPGSSSPLHF.